This T cell receptor (beta chain) was identified during a study of cytomegalovirus exposure and HLA in healthy donors. Background on the study: Counted in an early data release were some 81 million unique TCRs from HLA-typed donors. General study findings and limits: The study had only CMV serostatus as immune exposure information. In a later analysis, at a false discovery rate of 0.05, roughly 17,000 TCR beta sequences matched HLA alleles.

It was with 60 Vbeta and 13 Jbeta primers that the PCR ran. Per the original data handling: Counted up in a later analysis, unique TCR beta chains came to 65 million to 80 million, with about 10 million shared. The table came from immunoSEQ multiplex PCR; TCRdb's copy has only in-frame clones and leaves some out. That table supplies the V and J calls and clone size; D and trimming were determined from the DNA. Seen here are some 170,000 clones, approximately 80% observed once, and the top ten hold about 11%. Germline V gives CDR1 MNHNS, CDR2 SASEGT. Trimming took 0 bases from V and 5 from J; bases not matched to a gene: 5. This CDR3 region has 18 residues. About this clone itself: Its matching antigen is unknown.

The V gene is TRBV6-1, the J gene TRBJ2-2; 14 bases match TRBD2. The receptor comes from a man aged 45 to 65 in good health and CMV-seropositive. Sequenced input: PBMCs. The CDR3 is CASSEATSGRAGTGELFF. CDR3 bases: TGTGCCAGCAGTGAAGCGACTAGCGGGAGGGCAGGAACCGGGGAGCTGTTTTTT.